The 31 T cell receptor beta chains reported below all come from one sample, sequenced in a study of blood T cell repertoires in COVID-19. Method: immunoSEQ multiplex PCR; TCRdb's copy keeps in-frame clones and lacks some. The sample lists about 180,000 clones, 82% occurring once. The sample was peripheral blood. Receptors were obtained from a woman in her 70s with acute or convalescent COVID-19.

This clone was seen more than once but under ten times. The rearrangement uses TRBV19 and TRBJ2-7; D is ambiguous. V was clipped by 8 bases and J by 5 bases, with 16 bases between them. The CDR3 length is 13 residues. Germline V gene data show CDR1 as LNHDA and CDR2 as SQIVND (reference sequence). The CDR3 region is CASFRSRSDEQYF. As DNA, the CDR3 is TGTGCCAGTTTTCGGTCCCGGTCTGACGAGCAGTACTTC. The full variable domain, with the rest looked up from reference TRBV19 and TRBJ2-7, is DGGITQSPKYLFRKEGQNVTLSCEQNLNHDAMYWYRQDPGQGLRLIYYSQIVNDFQKGDIAEGYSVSREKKESFPLTVTSAQKNPTAFYLCASFRSRSDEQYFGPGTRLTVT.

A remark on this clone: At one end, the junction sequence differs from germline, possibly due to a read error. The chain recombines TRBV11-2 with TRBJ2-1; 7 bases fit TRBD1. This CDR3 is 18 amino acids long. CDR1 is SGHAT, CDR2 FQNNGV, per germline. The CDR3 DNA sequence: TGTGCCGGCAGCTCGGGGCCTAGGACAGGCAACCATTACAATGAGCAGTTCTTC. It encodes CAGSSGPRTGNHYNEQFF.

The chain couples TRBV5-1 to TRBJ1-2, with 7 bases fitting TRBD1. The CDR3 contains 14 residues. V was clipped by 5 bases and J by 4 bases; unmatched bases: 8. From germline, CDR1 is SGHRS and CDR2 YFSETQ. The CDR3 spells CASSYDRAIYGYTF. DNA of the CDR3: TGCGCCAGCAGTTACGACAGGGCGATCTATGGCTACACCTTC.

Notes on this clone: Different DNA sequences within this sample yield the same CDR3. The chain couples TRBV19 to TRBJ2-5, with D uncertain. V lost 3 bases, J lost 3 bases, and 8 bases lay in between. Germline V lookup: CDR1 LNHDA, CDR2 SQIVND (reference sequence). This CDR3 region has 13 residues. CDR3: CASSISREETQYF. CDR3 in DNA: TGTGCCAGTAGTATCTCCCGGGAAGAGACCCAGTACTTC.

This clone was observed once. The rearrangement links TRBV10-3 to TRBJ1-1, with 7 positions matching TRBD1. V lost 2 bases and J lost 6; bases outside the gene matches: 6. The germline V gene encodes CDR1 ENHRY and CDR2 SYGVKD. This CDR3 has 14 residues. For the CDR3, the DNA is TGTGCCATCAGTGAGCCTAGGGGGCGGGCTGAAGCTTTCTTT. Protein product: CAISEPRGRAEAFF.

This clone was found a few times. The chain carries TRBV7-9 and TRBJ2-7; the D gene is possibly TRBD1 (6 bases). V lost 5 bases to trimming and J lost 4 bases, with 12 bases between them. Germline V gene sequence: CDR1 SEHNR, CDR2 FQNEAQ (reference sequence). CDR3 length: 13 amino acids. CDR3 coding DNA: TGTGCCAGCAGCCTCGGGACACGGTACGAGCAGTACTTC. Translated, it gives CASSLGTRYEQYF.

In this sample, this clone turned up a few times. This sequence joins TRBV25-1 and TRBJ1-5, with D perhaps TRBD1 (6 bases). CDR1 MGHDK and CDR2 SYGVNS come from the germline V gene. Trimming took off 8 bases at V and 7 bases at J, with 21 bases between the two ends. The length of the CDR3 is 15 residues. The CDR3 DNA is TGTGCCAGCGACGCTGGGGGGGCGCCTGGGCAGCCCCAGCATTTT. As protein: CASDAGGAPGQPQHF.

The V call is TRBV2, the J call TRBJ1-2, with D perhaps TRBD1 (5 bases). Germline V CDR1 and CDR2: SNHLY, FYNNEI. The CDR3 totals 14 residues. The V end lost 6 bases, the J end lost 8 bases, and 19 bases lay between the germline ends. The CDR3 region is CASREGPPGGGYTF. In nucleotides, the CDR3 is TGTGCCAGCAGGGAGGGGCCCCCAGGCGGAGGCTACACCTTC.

This clone was seen a handful of times. V and J are TRBV20-1 and TRBJ2-1; TRBD2 matches 9 bases. The CDR3 sequence is 15 residues long. The V gene end was trimmed by 3 bases and the J gene end by 7 bases; junction bases not matched to a gene: 10. The germline CDR1 and CDR2 sequences are DFQATT and SNEGSKA (reference sequence). CDR3 amino acids: CSASKGGGADNEQFF. The CDR3 DNA sequence: TGCAGTGCTAGTAAGGGCGGGGGGGCTGATAATGAGCAGTTCTTC.

The J gene is TRBJ1-1, the V gene TRBV4-3; possibly TRBD1 for D (5 bases). The CDR3 extends over 15 amino acids. Looked up from germline, CDR1 is LGHNA and CDR2 is YSLEER. Deletions cut 1 base from V and 0 bases from J, with 9 bases between. CDR3 DNA sequence: TGCGCCAGCAGCCAAGCAGGGTGGCTGAACACTGAAGCTTTCTTT. Protein product: CASSQAGWLNTEAFF.

The chain uses TRBV5-1 and TRBJ2-1; possibly TRBD2 for D (5 bases). The CDR3 totals 16 residues. CDR1 is SGHRS and CDR2 is YFSETQ in the germline V gene. V lost 0 bases and J 2 bases, leaving 12 bases between the germline ends. CDR3 DNA sequence: TGCGCCAGCAGCTTGGGTCTGGGGAGAACCTACAATGAGCAGTTCTTC. It specifies CASSLGLGRTYNEQFF.

This clone was recorded only once. This rearrangement joins TRBV7-2 to TRBJ2-5; 8 bases match TRBD2. The trim removed 1 base at V and 2 bases at J, leaving 6 bases unmatched. The CDR3 totals 16 residues. Germline values: CDR1 SGHTA, CDR2 FQGNSA. The CDR3 loop is CASSLGWREAQETQYF. DNA of the CDR3: TGTGCCAGCAGCTTAGGATGGCGGGAGGCTCAAGAGACCCAGTACTTC.

The chain combines TRBV6-5 with TRBJ1-1; TRBD1 aligns across 10 bases. This CDR3 spans 14 amino acids. Germline V gene data show CDR1 as MNHEY and CDR2 as SVGAGI. Germline trimming cut 7 bases from V and 1 base from J; bases unmatched to any gene: 3. The CDR3 loop is CASIRDRGNTEAFF. The DNA of the CDR3 is TGTGCCAGCATACGGGACAGGGGGAACACTGAAGCTTTCTTT.

The V call is TRBV14, the J call TRBJ2-7; no clear D. Trimming cost V 0 bases and J 3 bases, with 6 bases left between them. The CDR3 is 13 residues long. Per germline, CDR1 SGHDN and CDR2 FVKESK. The CDR3 spells CASSQDMFYEQYF. The DNA for the CDR3 is TGTGCCAGCAGCCAAGATATGTTCTACGAGCAGTACTTC.

Only a few counts were recorded for this clone. The chain uses TRBV5-6 and TRBJ1-4; the D gene is possibly TRBD1 (6 bases). V was pared by 1 base and J by 7 bases, with 14 bases between. The CDR3 covers 15 residues. Germline loops: CDR1 SGHDT, CDR2 YYEEEE. The CDR3 region is CASSLLPGAGEKLFF. Written as DNA, the CDR3 is TGTGCCAGCAGCTTGCTTCCAGGGGCAGGTGAAAAACTGTTTTTT.

There are a few counts of this clone. The chain carries TRBV7-9 and TRBJ2-1; 8 bases agree with TRBD1. Losses at the gene ends were 4 bases for V and 4 bases for J; bases not matched to a gene: 12. This CDR3 is built from 17 residues. The germline CDR1 and CDR2 sequences are SEHNR and FQNEAQ (reference sequence). CDR3 nucleotides: TGTGCCAGCAGCTCACAGGGGGAACGCCGTCGGTACAATGAGCAGTTCTTC. It is translated as CASSSQGERRRYNEQFF. Supplemented by reference TRBV7-9 and TRBJ2-1, the full variable domain reads DTGVSQNPRHKITKRGQNVTFRCDPISEHNRLYWYRQTLGQGPEFLTYFQNEAQLEKSRLLSDRFSAERPKGSFSTLEIQRTEQGDSAMYLCASSSQGERRRYNEQFFGPGTRLTVL.

The chain uses TRBV5-1 and TRBJ2-1, with 11 bases matching TRBD2. V lost 4 bases, J lost 3 bases, and 6 bases stayed unmatched. CDR1 and CDR2 (germline): SGHRS, YFSETQ. The CDR3 extends over 16 amino acids. The CDR3 region has the DNA TGCGCCAGCAGCCTCGGGACTAGCGGAGTCTACAATGAGCAGTTCTTC. This sequence encodes CASSLGTSGVYNEQFF.

This rearrangement joins TRBV5-1 to TRBJ2-3; 9 positions agree with TRBD2. Germline CDR1 is SGHRS and CDR2 is YFSETQ. CDR3 size: 14 residues. The V gene end was trimmed by 5 bases and the J gene end by 4 bases; junction bases not matched to a gene: 5. The CDR3 DNA reads TGCGCCAGCAGGGTGACTAGCGGATCAGATACGCAGTATTTT. Translating it yields CASRVTSGSDTQYF.

J is TRBJ1-2 and V is TRBV6-5; 7 nucleotides line up with TRBD1. The V and J ends lost 7 bases and 0 bases, in that order; junction bases with no gene match: 8. CDR1 and CDR2 from the germline V gene are MNHEY and SVGAGI. The CDR3 is 15 amino acids. CDR3 in amino acids: CASMRTTGTNYGYTF. DNA of the CDR3: TGTGCCAGCATGAGGACGACAGGGACTAACTATGGCTACACCTTC.

J is TRBJ2-7 and V is TRBV9, with 10 bases fitting TRBD1. Trimming took 3 bases from V and 2 from J; bases not matched to a gene: 5. Germline CDR1 and CDR2: SGDLS and YYNGEE. The CDR3 extends over 15 amino acids. This CDR3 reads CASSAGTGAPYEQYF. The CDR3 DNA reads as TGTGCCAGCAGCGCAGGGACAGGGGCCCCCTACGAGCAGTACTTC.

The V call is TRBV23-1, the J call TRBJ2-7; TRBD1 matches 8 bases. TRBV23-1 is treated as an ORF (open reading frame) with a function not yet certain. CDR3 length equals 16 residues. Unmatched junction bases numbered 9, after V lost 2 bases and J lost 3 bases. CDR3 DNA: TGCGCCAGCAGTCAAAAACCGGGACAGGAAAACTACGAGCAGTACTTC. Its protein is CASSQKPGQENYEQYF.

J is TRBJ1-4 and V is TRBV24-1; TRBD1 matches at 9 bases. Per the germline V gene, CDR1 is KGHDR and CDR2 is SFDVKD. V lost 4 bases and J lost 5; bases outside the gene matches: 4. The CDR3 length is 15 residues. CDR3 residues: CATSDPGTGNEKLFF. In DNA, the CDR3 is TGTGCCACCAGTGACCCCGGGACAGGGAATGAAAAACTGTTTTTT.

The chain combines TRBV6-5 with TRBJ2-3, with TRBD1 identical over 11 bases. With 6 bases clipped from V and 4 bases from J, the junction kept 6 bases outside the gene matches. Germline V gene sequence: CDR1 MNHEY, CDR2 SVGAGI. The CDR3 spans 15 residues. The CDR3 reads CASRDRGRWPDTQYF. CDR3 coding DNA: TGTGCCAGCAGGGACAGGGGGCGCTGGCCAGATACGCAGTATTTT.

The J gene is TRBJ1-5, the V gene TRBV9; 7 bases align to TRBD1. Losses at the gene ends were 3 bases for V and 5 bases for J; bases not matched to a gene: 8. Germline V lookup: CDR1 SGDLS, CDR2 YYNGEE. The CDR3 totals 15 residues. CDR3 amino acids: CASSETGQLYQPQHF. CDR3 nucleotides: TGTGCCAGCAGCGAAACGGGACAGCTATATCAGCCCCAGCATTTT.

On this clone: Its ends do not fully match the called genes, so a read error is possible. The rearrangement joins TRBV28 to TRBJ2-7; weak D call: TRBD1 (6 bases). The CDR3 is 12 residues long. Germline V gives CDR1 MDHEN, CDR2 SYDVKM. CDR3 in DNA: TGTGCCAGCAGTTTAGGGACACACGGAAGGGACTTC. It specifies CASSLGTHGRDF.

CDR3 sequence (DNA): TGCGCCAGCAGCTTGGAACGACAGGACCAAGCTTTCTTT. Encoded protein: CASSLERQDQAFF. V is TRBV5-1 and J is TRBJ1-1; D is perhaps TRBD1 (6 bases). There are 13 residues in the CDR3. V lost 0 bases, J lost 9 bases, and 12 bases lay in between. The germline V gene encodes CDR1 SGHRS and CDR2 YFSETQ.

The gene calls are TRBV29-1 and TRBJ2-5, with TRBD2 matching over 8 bases. J gave up 5 bases and V 4 bases, and 6 bases lay outside the gene matches. This CDR3 has 13 amino acids. Germline V gene lookup returns CDR1 SQVTM and CDR2 ANQGSEA. CDR3 coding DNA: TGCAGCGTTGGAGGGACTAGTGTGGAGACCCAGTACTTC. Its protein is CSVGGTSVETQYF.

This clone was observed a few times. The CDR3 loop reads CASSFRTGGVDTEAFF. CDR3 nucleotides: TGTGCCAGCAGTTTCAGGACAGGGGGCGTCGACACTGAAGCTTTCTTT. V and J are TRBV27 and TRBJ1-1; 11 positions agree with TRBD1. J was trimmed by 3 bases and V by 3 bases; bases with no gene match: 6. CDR1 and CDR2 from the germline V gene are MNHEY and SMNVEV (reference sequence). CDR3 length equals 16 residues.

This clone showed up just a few times. The rearrangement joins TRBV7-2 to TRBJ2-7, with TRBD1 identical over 7 bases. The germline V gene encodes CDR1 SGHTA and CDR2 FQGNSA. V shed 5 bases and J 4 bases; nucleotides not matched to a gene: 5. This CDR3 is 13 amino acids long. CDR3 nucleotides: TGTGCCAGCAGCAGCCGGGACAGATACGAGCAGTACTTC. Its protein product is CASSSRDRYEQYF.

The V call is TRBV11-3, the J call TRBJ2-3; 14 bases are shared with TRBD2. The germline V gene has CDR1 SGHNT and CDR2 YENEEA. J was trimmed by 5 bases and V by 1 base; bases with no gene match: 5. There are 17 residues in the CDR3. Here the CDR3 reads CASSLGTTSGGGDTQYF. Here the CDR3 DNA reads TGTGCCAGCAGCTTAGGAACGACTAGCGGGGGGGGAGATACGCAGTATTTT.

This chain uses TRBV15 with TRBJ1-6; no firm D call. The CDR3 consists of 16 residues. Germline V gene lookup returns CDR1 LNHNV and CDR2 YYDKDF (reference sequence). With 5 bases removed from V and 5 bases from J, the gap between germline ends came to 16 bases. CDR3 nucleotides: TGTGCCACCAGCTCCGCCCGTCAGTCACATAATTCACCCCTCCACTTT. Its translation: CATSSARQSHNSPLHF.